This T cell receptor (beta chain) appears in the sequencing data of a study of Tregs in tolerant kidney transplant recipients. On this clone itself: Its antigen is unidentified.

Regarding the study as a whole: Biological reproducibility was not directly addressed in this study. The most relevant donor-specific Treg TCRbeta repertoire apparently came from expansion with activated donor B cells.

Thawed PBMCs were FACS-sorted into unstimulated CD4+CD25+CD127- regulatory T cells, CD4+CD25- non-regulatory cells, CD4 and CD8 cells. Trimming shortened V by 4 bases and J by 0 bases, and 7 bases separated the two germline ends. Looked up from germline, CDR1 is MNHNS and CDR2 is SASEGT. This CDR3 spans 14 amino acids. Clones were sequenced by immunoSEQ multiplex PCR, and TCRdb holds only the in-frame ones, with some missing. The profile shows over 50,000 clones, about 83% of them singletons. The gene calls are TRBV6-1 and TRBJ2-4, with D uncertain. Sequencing input: CD4+ T cells from blood. The TCR comes from a human donor in good health. The CDR3 is CASSAARAKNIQYF. In DNA, the CDR3 is TGTGCCAGCAGTGCGGCCAGAGCCAAAAACATTCAGTACTTC.